This TCR beta chain is drawn from a study of T cells in tumors after PD-1 blockade. The wider study: Excluded were patients with checkpoint blockade, immunosuppressants, or radiotherapy or other anti-cancer therapy within 4 weeks. Either cemiplimab 350 mg every 2 weeks or pembrolizumab 200 mg every 3 weeks was given. Peripheral blood samples averaged 36,536 unique clonotypes and more than 100,000 templates. Study-level results: Approximately 43% of tumor TCR clonotypes were also found in blood.

Remarks on this clone: Antigen: not known.

The data were produced by immunoSEQ multiplex PCR, yet TCRdb's version contains in-frame clones alone and is incomplete. The sample carries tens of thousands of clones, approximately 74% recorded once. With 5 bases removed from V and 4 bases from J, the gap between germline ends came to 9 bases. The CDR3 consists of 13 residues. Germline CDR1 and CDR2: KGHSH and LQKENI. The chain carries TRBV18 and TRBJ1-5; weak D call: TRBD1 (5 bases). The receptor comes from a human donor with basal cell carcinoma. The sample consisted of PBMCs, taken after anti-PD-1 treatment. The CDR3 reads CASSSTENQPQHF. In DNA, the CDR3 is TGTGCCAGCTCATCGACAGAAAATCAGCCCCAGCATTTT. Full variable domain (outside the CDR3, taken from reference TRBV18 and TRBJ1-5): NAGVMQNPRHLVRRRGQEARLRCSPMKGHSHVYWYRQLPEEGLKFMVYLQKENIIDESGMPKERFSAEFPKEGPSILRIQQVVRGDSAAYFCASSSTENQPQHFGDGTRLSIL.